These 5 T cell receptor beta chains were sequenced from one sample in a study of shared clonotypes between healthy human individuals. The assay was immunoSEQ multiplex PCR, and TCRdb's table has in-frame clones only and misses some. Of about 2.5 million clones listed, 85% to 95% are singletons. Sequences were obtained from naive CD4+ T cells from PBMCs. Specified subset: CD45RA+ positively selected. The receptors derive from a man aged 18 to 30 in good health. Some clones in this sample may be carry-over from other donors' samples.

This chain links TRBV5-1 with TRBJ1-2; 9 nucleotides line up with TRBD1. The V and J ends lost 4 bases and 2 bases, in that order; junction bases with no gene match: 6. CDR3 length equals 15 residues. Per germline, CDR1 SGHRS and CDR2 YFSETQ. The CDR3 loop reads CASSARTGANYGYTF. CDR3 DNA: TGCGCCAGCAGCGCGCGGACAGGGGCGAACTATGGCTACACCTTC.

This rearrangement joins TRBV7-2 to TRBJ2-1; 9 bases match TRBD2. The J segment lost 2 bases and the V segment lost 5 bases, leaving 10 bases of the junction unmatched. Germline V gene sequence: CDR1 SGHTA, CDR2 FQGNSA. The CDR3 sequence is 17 residues long. The CDR3 DNA follows: TGTGCCAGCAGCCCTTATGGAGCGGGAGGCCCCTACAATGAGCAGTTCTTC. Protein: CASSPYGAGGPYNEQFF. The entire variable domain, with the rest obtained from reference TRBV7-2 and TRBJ2-1, is as follows: GAGVSQSPSNKVTEKGKDVELRCDPISGHTALYWYRQSLGQGLEFLIYFQGNSAPDKSGLPSDRFSAERTGGSVSTLTIQRTQQEDSAVYLCASSPYGAGGPYNEQFFGPGTRLTVL.

The J gene is TRBJ2-2, the V gene TRBV6-6; D remains unclear. CDR1 is MNHNY, CDR2 SVGAGI, per germline (reference sequence). Trimming took off 2 bases at V and 8 bases at J, with 9 bases between the two ends. This CDR3 region has 13 residues. CDR3 sequence reads: CASSYPQTGELFF. The CDR3 nucleotides are TGTGCCAGCAGTTACCCCCAAACAGGGGAGCTGTTTTTT.

The rearrangement links TRBV6-5 to TRBJ2-2; D perhaps matches TRBD1 (5 bases). Germline V gene data show CDR1 as MNHEY and CDR2 as SVGAGI. Trimming took 0 bases from V and 3 from J, leaving 11 bases between them. The length of the CDR3 is 16 residues. This CDR3 is CASSYSADTHTGELFF. The CDR3 DNA follows: TGTGCCAGCAGTTACTCCGCGGACACTCACACCGGGGAGCTGTTTTTT.

The CDR3 loop reads CASTEAGESYGYTF. CDR3 nucleotide sequence: TGTGCCAGCACCGAGGCAGGGGAAAGCTATGGCTACACCTTC. The chain links TRBV28 to TRBJ1-2; TRBD1 might be the D (6 bases). The length of the CDR3 is 14 residues. CDR1 and CDR2 from the germline V gene are MDHEN and SYDVKM. V shed 7 bases and J shed 4 bases, with 16 bases lying between them.